The TCR beta chain described here comes from a study of shared clonotypes between healthy human individuals. The method was immunoSEQ multiplex PCR; TCRdb's version includes in-frame clones alone and lacks a portion of them. The sample includes 850,000 to 1,200,000 clones, 70% to 80% seen only once; the top ten take 1.5%. J lost 5 bases, V lost 0 bases, and 2 bases had no gene match. The germline V gene encodes CDR1 SGHTA and CDR2 FQGTGA. CDR3 length: 15 amino acids. Study results and caveats: Relative to their counterparts shared across all four donors, non-shared clonotypes exhibited diminished generation probabilities.

Comment on this clone: Its antigen is undetermined.

This sequence was found in a man in his late teens or twenties in good health. The sequencing input was memory CD4+ T cells sorted from blood. Subset defined: CD45RA-negative fraction. The gene calls are TRBV7-3 and TRBJ2-2; 8 positions match TRBD2. In nucleotides, the CDR3 is TGTGCCAGCAGCTTAACTAGCGGGGAGACCGGGGAGCTGTTTTTT. This sequence encodes CASSLTSGETGELFF.